These 28 T cell receptor beta chains were sequenced from one sample in a study of cytomegalovirus exposure and HLA in healthy donors. The study ran its PCR with 60 Vbeta and 13 Jbeta primers. TCRdb's table, derived via immunoSEQ multiplex PCR, lists solely in-frame clones and lacks some. The table lists some 170,000 clones, 70% to 80% of them singletons, with 2% to 2.5% in the top ten. Sequenced: PBMCs. The source of these receptors is a man in his forties or fifties in good health and CMV-seronegative.

This clone occurred once. The genes are TRBV5-1 and TRBJ2-2; 11 bases are shared with TRBD2. J was trimmed by 4 bases and V by 4 bases; bases with no gene match: 6. The CDR3 consists of 16 residues. Germline loops: CDR1 SGHRS, CDR2 YFSETQ. The CDR3 DNA follows: TGCGCCAGCAGCGCTAGCGGGAGGAGTGGCACCGGGGAGCTGTTTTTT. It encodes CASSASGRSGTGELFF.

The chain uses TRBV6-1 and TRBJ2-3, with 8 bases that match TRBD1. Germline CDR1 is MNHNS and CDR2 is SASEGT. The length of the CDR3 is 13 residues. V shed 6 bases and J 8 bases; nucleotides not matched to a gene: 7. The CDR3 is CASSQGASATQYF. The CDR3 DNA sequence: TGTGCCAGCAGCCAGGGGGCTTCGGCTACGCAGTATTTT.

The count of this clone is one. The chain joins TRBV29-1 to TRBJ2-4; 7 bases map to TRBD1. The CDR3 runs 15 residues. CDR1 is SQVTM and CDR2 is ANQGSEA in the germline V gene. V shed 0 bases and J 0 bases; nucleotides not matched to a gene: 2. CDR3 region: CSVEEDRQAKNIQYF. CDR3 nucleotide sequence: TGCAGCGTTGAAGAGGACAGGCAAGCCAAAAACATTCAGTACTTC. The entire variable domain, with the rest obtained from reference TRBV29-1 and TRBJ2-4, is as follows: SAVISQKPSRDICQRGTSLTIQCQVDSQVTMMFWYRQQPGQSLTLIATANQGSEATYESGFVIDKFPISRPNLTFSTLTVSNMSPEDSSIYLCSVEEDRQAKNIQYFGAGTRLSVL.

The chain joins TRBV5-1 to TRBJ2-2; 8 bases align to TRBD2. V was clipped by 0 bases and J by 4 bases; unmatched bases: 5. The CDR3 contains 16 residues. Germline V lookup: CDR1 SGHRS, CDR2 YFSETQ. The chain's CDR3 is CASSLAAGAGTGELFF. CDR3 nucleotide sequence: TGCGCCAGCAGCTTGGCAGCGGGAGCGGGCACCGGGGAGCTGTTTTTT.

The chain links TRBV11-2 to TRBJ2-5; D not resolved. The germline V gene encodes CDR1 SGHAT and CDR2 FQNNGV. With 5 bases removed from V and 5 bases from J, the gap between germline ends came to 9 bases. CDR3 length equals 12 residues. The CDR3 is CASSPRSETQYF. Here the CDR3 DNA reads TGTGCCAGCAGCCCCCGTTCGGAGACCCAGTACTTC.

The chain links TRBV6-6 to TRBJ2-6; D perhaps matches TRBD2 (5 bases). Trimming left V 8 bases short and J 8 bases short, with 13 bases between. CDR3 length: 13 residues. Germline CDR1 is MNHNY and CDR2 is SVGAGI (reference sequence). CDR3 sequence reads: CASVRGETNVLTF. The CDR3 bases are TGTGCCAGCGTACGGGGTGAGACCAACGTCCTGACTTTC.

This clone was seen more than once but under ten times. The chain links TRBV19 to TRBJ1-2, with D hard to call. The V end was cut by 5 bases, the J end by 4 bases, with 20 bases between. The CDR3 contains 16 residues. Germline assignment: CDR1 LNHDA and CDR2 SQIVND (reference sequence). The CDR3 nucleotides are TGTGCCAGTAGTCCTACTTCCCCGCGGCAGTCCTATGGCTACACCTTC. Translation gives CASSPTSPRQSYGYTF.

The gene calls are TRBV29-1 and TRBJ2-5; tentative D call: TRBD2 (6 bases). The germline V gene has CDR1 SQVTM and CDR2 ANQGSEA. Trimming stripped 4 bases from V and 8 bases from J, with 14 bases between. This CDR3 region has 12 residues. CDR3: CSVGLAVATQYF. CDR3 nucleotide sequence: TGCAGCGTTGGTTTAGCGGTGGCAACCCAGTACTTC.

The chain couples TRBV27 to TRBJ2-1; the match to TRBD1 covers 8 bases. Trimming at V came to 8 bases and at J to 6 bases, leaving 6 bases not matched to a gene. CDR3 length: 13 residues. Germline CDR1 and CDR2: MNHEY and SMNVEV (reference sequence). Here the CDR3 reads CASGTGGSNEQFF. The CDR3 nucleotides are TGTGCCAGCGGGACAGGTGGATCCAATGAGCAGTTCTTC.

DNA for the CDR3: TGCGCCAGCAGCTTGATGGCCCCGGGACAGGGACACACCGGGGAGCTGTTTTTT. This gives the protein CASSLMAPGQGHTGELFF. This chain connects TRBV5-1 to TRBJ2-2, with 9 bases fitting TRBD1. The junction had 10 bases not matched to a gene; V was cut back by 1 base and J by 3 bases. The CDR3 is 18 amino acids. Germline V gene lookup returns CDR1 SGHRS and CDR2 YFSETQ. Using reference TRBV5-1 and TRBJ2-2 for the parts outside the CDR3, the full variable domain is KAGVTQTPRYLIKTRGQQVTLSCSPISGHRSVSWYQQTPGQGLQFLFEYFSETQRNKGNFPGRFSGRQFSNSRSEMNVSTLELGDSALYLCASSLMAPGQGHTGELFFGEGSRLTVL.

V gene TRBV5-4 combines with J gene TRBJ2-6; D unresolved. Trimming removed 4 bases from V and 3 bases from J, with 8 bases in between. The CDR3 is 14 amino acids. Per the germline V gene, CDR1 is SGHNT and CDR2 is YYREEE (reference sequence). Here the CDR3 DNA reads TGTGCCAGCAGCCAAGAGAGTGGGGCCAACGTCCTGACTTTC. It yields the protein CASSQESGANVLTF. The variable domain in full, completed from reference TRBV5-4 and TRBJ2-6, reads ETGVTQSPTHLIKTRGQQVTLRCSSQSGHNTVSWYQQALGQGPQFIFQYYREEENGRGNFPPRFSGLQFPNYSSELNVNALELDDSALYLCASSQESGANVLTFGAGSRLTVL.

V is TRBV4-3 and J is TRBJ2-4; D may be TRBD1 (5 bases). Germline values: CDR1 LGHNA, CDR2 YSLEER. This CDR3 comprises 13 residues. V lost 0 bases to trimming and J lost 7 bases, with 7 bases between them. The CDR3 bases are TGCGCCAGCAGCCAAGATTACAGGAACATTCAGTACTTC. Translating gives CASSQDYRNIQYF.

This CDR3 reads CASSQDLRTSGTYEQYF. The CDR3 DNA reads TGTGCCAGCAGCCAAGATCTAAGAACTAGCGGTACCTACGAGCAGTACTTC. The chain joins TRBV14 to TRBJ2-7; 8 bases agree with TRBD2. Germline V gene data show CDR1 as SGHDN and CDR2 as FVKESK. The CDR3 is made up of 17 amino acids. The ends lost 0 bases at V and 2 bases at J; junction bases unmatched: 9.

V is TRBV7-2 and J is TRBJ1-1; D remains ambiguous. This CDR3 is 14 amino acids long. In germline, CDR1 is SGHTA, CDR2 FQGNSA. With 3 bases removed from V and 0 bases from J, the gap between germline ends came to 8 bases. In DNA form, the CDR3 reads TGTGCCAGCAGCTTGGCTTTTATGAACACTGAAGCTTTCTTT. Protein sequence: CASSLAFMNTEAFF.

J is TRBJ1-5 and V is TRBV5-5; D gene uncertain. Looked up from germline, CDR1 is SGHKS and CDR2 is YYEKEE (reference sequence). CDR3 size: 14 residues. V was trimmed by 0 bases and J by 0 bases, leaving 4 bases between them. DNA of the CDR3: TGTGCCAGCAGCTTGGACTATAGCAATCAGCCCCAGCATTTT. It yields the protein CASSLDYSNQPQHF.

The V gene is TRBV6-5, the J gene TRBJ1-4, with 7 bases that match TRBD1. The germline V gene has CDR1 MNHEY and CDR2 SVGAGI. The ends lost 6 bases at V and 12 bases at J; junction bases unmatched: 13. The CDR3 runs to 14 residues. In nucleotides, the CDR3 is TGTGCCAGCAGCCTAACAGGGGCCGCCTCGGAACTGTTTTTT. It is translated as CASSLTGAASELFF.

V is TRBV28 and J is TRBJ1-3, with D perhaps matching TRBD1 (6 bases). Germline loops: CDR1 MDHEN, CDR2 SYDVKM. CDR3 length equals 14 residues. V lost 4 bases to trimming and J lost 5 bases, with 12 bases between them. Here the CDR3 reads CASSSGQRRNTIYF. The DNA for the CDR3 is TGTGCCAGCAGTTCCGGACAGCGTCGAAACACCATATATTTT.

This clone has only one observation. The J gene is TRBJ2-7, the V gene TRBV11-2; D is possibly TRBD1 (6 bases). Trimming shortened V by 2 bases and J by 0 bases, and 11 bases separated the two germline ends. CDR1 is SGHAT and CDR2 is FQNNGV in the germline V gene. The CDR3 loop spans 15 amino acids. The CDR3 spells CASSLNRVYSYEQYF. CDR3 in DNA: TGTGCCAGCAGCTTAAACAGGGTATACTCCTACGAGCAGTACTTC.

The rearrangement uses TRBV6-1 and TRBJ1-1; D possibly corresponds to TRBD1 (5 bases). V was pared by 6 bases and J by 6 bases, with 11 bases between. Germline V CDR1 and CDR2: MNHNS, SASEGT. The CDR3 length is 12 residues. CDR3 DNA sequence: TGTGCCAGCAGCGTTGGGGGGGCTGAAGCTTTCTTT. Amino acids: CASSVGGAEAFF.

The V and J genes are TRBV5-8 and TRBJ2-2; 8 bases are a match to TRBD2. J lost 3 bases, V lost 0 bases, and 1 base had no gene match. This CDR3 spans 15 amino acids. Looked up from germline, CDR1 is SGHTS and CDR2 is YDEGEE. This CDR3 is CASSLVTSDTGELFF. The CDR3 coding sequence is TGTGCCAGCAGCTTGGTGACTAGCGACACCGGGGAGCTGTTTTTT.

The chain combines TRBV27 with TRBJ2-7; no reliable D call. Per the germline V gene, CDR1 is MNHEY and CDR2 is SMNVEV (reference sequence). The CDR3 is 14 residues long. The V gene lost 2 bases and the J gene lost 1 base, with 9 bases spanning the gap. CDR3 in amino acids: CASSLISDSYEQYF. In nucleotides, the CDR3 is TGTGCCAGCAGTTTAATATCAGATTCCTACGAGCAGTACTTC.

The genes are TRBV4-2 and TRBJ2-4; 9 nucleotides agree with TRBD1. Per the germline V gene, CDR1 is LGHNA and CDR2 is YNFKEQ. This CDR3 is 16 amino acids long. Germline trimming cut 3 bases from V and 8 bases from J; bases unmatched to any gene: 11. The CDR3 DNA follows: TGTGCCAGCAGCCAGGACAACACAGGGGGCGCGGACATTCAGTACTTC. Protein: CASSQDNTGGADIQYF.

The genes are TRBV15 and TRBJ1-3; D remains ambiguous. The CDR3 is 15 amino acids. V lost 0 bases and J lost 2, with 8 bases in between. The germline V gene encodes CDR1 LNHNV and CDR2 YYDKDF (reference sequence). CDR3 residues: CATSRDIRAGNTIYF. CDR3 nucleotide sequence: TGTGCCACCAGCAGAGATATACGAGCTGGAAACACCATATATTTT.

Only a few counts were recorded for this clone. The gene calls are TRBV6-1 and TRBJ2-7; tentatively, D is TRBD2 (6 bases). The CDR3 runs to 16 residues. Germline CDR1 is MNHNS and CDR2 is SASEGT. The V gene lost 2 bases and the J gene lost 0 bases, with 14 bases spanning the gap. DNA of the CDR3: TGTGCCAGCAGTGAAAGGAGGGCAGTCTTCTCCTACGAGCAGTACTTC. This translates into CASSERRAVFSYEQYF.

CDR3 loop: CAITGMREQYF. The DNA for the CDR3 is TGTGCCATTACAGGGATGCGCGAGCAGTACTTC. V and J are TRBV28 and TRBJ2-7; tentative D call: TRBD1 (6 bases). V shed 10 bases and J shed 6 bases, with 13 bases lying between them. The CDR3 contains 11 residues. CDR1 is MDHEN, CDR2 SYDVKM, per germline.

The chain has TRBV18 and TRBJ2-7, with TRBD2 matching 7 bases. This CDR3 spans 13 amino acids. Germline assignment: CDR1 KGHSH and CDR2 LQKENI. The junction had 6 bases not matched to a gene; V was cut back by 6 bases and J by 4 bases. CDR3 in DNA: TGTGCCAGCTCCGCCGGGGGGACGTACGAGCAGTACTTC. Its translation is CASSAGGTYEQYF.

This clone was seen once. This chain links TRBV6-1 with TRBJ2-3, with TRBD2 matching over 8 bases. Germline V gene data show CDR1 as MNHNS and CDR2 as SASEGT. With V trimmed by 3 bases and J by 7 bases, 9 bases remained unmatched. This CDR3 spans 15 amino acids. CDR3 DNA sequence: TGTGCCAGCAGTGAGACCCACGGGGGGGGTAATACGCAGTATTTT. Its protein product is CASSETHGGGNTQYF.

The chain is built from TRBV13 and TRBJ2-5; possible D gene TRBD2, 5 bases. Trimming removed 5 bases at V and 5 bases at J, with 18 bases between. In germline, CDR1 is PRHDT, CDR2 FYEKMQ (reference sequence). The CDR3 contains 15 residues. The CDR3 reads CASSVQFSGRETQYF. The CDR3 DNA reads TGTGCCAGCAGCGTACAATTCAGCGGACGCGAGACCCAGTACTTC. Full variable domain (missing parts from reference TRBV13 and TRBJ2-5): AAGVIQSPRHLIKEKRETATLKCYPIPRHDTVYWYQQGPGQDPQFLISFYEKMQSDKGSIPDRFSAQQFSDYHSELNMSSLELGDSALYFCASSVQFSGRETQYFGPGTRLLVL.